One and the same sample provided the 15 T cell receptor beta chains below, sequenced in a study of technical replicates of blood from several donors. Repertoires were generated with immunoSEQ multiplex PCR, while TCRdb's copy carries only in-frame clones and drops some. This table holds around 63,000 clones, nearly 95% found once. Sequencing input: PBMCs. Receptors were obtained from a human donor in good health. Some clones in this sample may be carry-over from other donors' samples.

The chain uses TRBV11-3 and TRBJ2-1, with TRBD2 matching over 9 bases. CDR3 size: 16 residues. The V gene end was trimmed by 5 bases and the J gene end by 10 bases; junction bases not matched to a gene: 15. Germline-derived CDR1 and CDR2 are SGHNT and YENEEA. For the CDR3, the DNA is TGTGCCAGCAGCCAACGGGACAGTGGTAGCGGGAGAGAGCAGTTCTTC. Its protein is CASSQRDSGSGREQFF. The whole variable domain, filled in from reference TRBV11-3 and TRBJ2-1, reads EAGVVQSPRYKIIEKKQPVAFWCNPISGHNTLYWYLQNLGQGPELLIRYENEEAVDDSQLPKDRFSAERLKGVDSTLKIQPAELGDSAVYLCASSQRDSGSGREQFFGPGTRLTVL.

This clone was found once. CDR3 in DNA: TGTGCCAGCAGTTACTCCGGGGGTTGGGGCTACGAGCAGTACTTC. This translates into CASSYSGGWGYEQYF. The chain has TRBV6-6 and TRBJ2-7; TRBD2 is a possible D gene (6 bases). CDR1 MNHNY and CDR2 SVGAGI come from the germline V gene (reference sequence). CDR3 length: 15 residues. V was shortened by 0 bases and J by 3 bases, with 12 bases between the two germline ends.

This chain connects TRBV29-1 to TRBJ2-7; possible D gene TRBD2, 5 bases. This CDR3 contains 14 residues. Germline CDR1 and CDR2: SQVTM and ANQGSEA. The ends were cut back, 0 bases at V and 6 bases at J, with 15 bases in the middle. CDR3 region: CSVEESGFPSEQYF. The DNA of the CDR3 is TGCAGCGTTGAAGAATCGGGGTTCCCATCCGAGCAGTACTTC.

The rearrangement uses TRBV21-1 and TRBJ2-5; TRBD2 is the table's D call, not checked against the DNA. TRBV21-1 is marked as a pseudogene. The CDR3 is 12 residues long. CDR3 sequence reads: CASTASGETQYF. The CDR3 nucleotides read TGTGCCAGCACCGCGTCGGGGGAGACCCAGTACTTC.

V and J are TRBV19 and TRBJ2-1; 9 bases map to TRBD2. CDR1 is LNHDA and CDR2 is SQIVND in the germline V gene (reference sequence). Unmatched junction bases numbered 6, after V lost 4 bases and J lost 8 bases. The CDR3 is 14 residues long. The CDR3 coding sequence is TGTGCCAGTAGTAAGCGGGGGGTGGGGGATGAGCAGTTCTTC. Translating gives CASSKRGVGDEQFF.

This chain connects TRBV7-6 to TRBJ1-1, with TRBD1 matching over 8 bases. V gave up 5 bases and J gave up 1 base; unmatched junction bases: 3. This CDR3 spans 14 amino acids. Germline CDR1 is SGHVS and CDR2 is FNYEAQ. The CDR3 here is CASSRGQGNTEAFF. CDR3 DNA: TGTGCCAGCAGCAGAGGACAGGGGAACACTGAAGCTTTCTTT. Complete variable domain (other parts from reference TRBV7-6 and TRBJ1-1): GAGVSQSPRYKVTKRGQDVALRCDPISGHVSLYWYRQALGQGPEFLTYFNYEAQQDKSGLPNDRFSAERPEGSISTLTIQRTEQRDSAMYRCASSRGQGNTEAFFGQGTRLTVV.

The CDR3 DNA sequence: TGTGCCAGCCAACGGGACCGGACAGGAGGCAATGAGCAGTTCTTC. It encodes CASQRDRTGGNEQFF. The chain is built from TRBV27 and TRBJ2-1; 7 nucleotides align to TRBD1. The germline V gene has CDR1 MNHEY and CDR2 SMNVEV (reference sequence). The length of the CDR3 is 15 residues. Trimming cost V 8 bases and J 6 bases; bases outside gene matches: 13.

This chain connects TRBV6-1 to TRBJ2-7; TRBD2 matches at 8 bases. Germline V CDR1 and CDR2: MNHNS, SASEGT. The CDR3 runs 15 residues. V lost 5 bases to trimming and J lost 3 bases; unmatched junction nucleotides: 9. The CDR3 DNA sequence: TGTGCCAGCAGTATAACGGGGGGGCATCGCTACGAGCAGTACTTC. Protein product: CASSITGGHRYEQYF.

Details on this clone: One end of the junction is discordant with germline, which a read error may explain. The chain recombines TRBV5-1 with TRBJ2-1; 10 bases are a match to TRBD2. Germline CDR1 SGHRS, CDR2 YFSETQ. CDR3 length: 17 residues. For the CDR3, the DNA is TGCGTCAGCAGCTTGCTAGCGGGAGTAAGCTCCTACAATGAGCAGTTCTTC. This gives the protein CVSSLLAGVSSYNEQFF.

CDR3 loop: CASSSRRDRGRETQYF. The CDR3 nucleotides read TGCGCCAGCAGCTCGAGAAGGGACAGGGGGCGGGAGACCCAGTACTTC. The chain employs TRBV5-1 and TRBJ2-5; 12 nucleotides agree with TRBD1. The CDR3 is 16 amino acids. Unmatched junction bases numbered 8, after V lost 3 bases and J lost 5 bases. The germline V gene encodes CDR1 SGHRS and CDR2 YFSETQ.

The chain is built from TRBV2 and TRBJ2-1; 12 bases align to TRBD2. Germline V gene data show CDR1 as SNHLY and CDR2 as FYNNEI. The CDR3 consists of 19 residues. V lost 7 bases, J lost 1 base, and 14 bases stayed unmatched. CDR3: CASISAGLAGGHSYNEQFF. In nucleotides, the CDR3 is TGTGCCAGCATATCGGCCGGGCTAGCGGGAGGGCATTCCTACAATGAGCAGTTCTTC.

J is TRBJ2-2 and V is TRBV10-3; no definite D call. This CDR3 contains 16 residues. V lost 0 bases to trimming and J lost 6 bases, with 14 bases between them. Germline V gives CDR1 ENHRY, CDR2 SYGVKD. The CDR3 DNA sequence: TGTGCCATCAGTGAGTCCACTACTCTTACTGCCGGGGAGCTGTTTTTT. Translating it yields CAISESTTLTAGELFF.

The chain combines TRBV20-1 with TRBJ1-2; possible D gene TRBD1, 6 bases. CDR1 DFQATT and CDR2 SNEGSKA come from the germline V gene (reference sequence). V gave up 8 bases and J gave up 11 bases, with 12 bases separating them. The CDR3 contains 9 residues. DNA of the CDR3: TGCAGTCCCAGGGGCGGATACACCTTC. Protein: CSPRGGYTF.

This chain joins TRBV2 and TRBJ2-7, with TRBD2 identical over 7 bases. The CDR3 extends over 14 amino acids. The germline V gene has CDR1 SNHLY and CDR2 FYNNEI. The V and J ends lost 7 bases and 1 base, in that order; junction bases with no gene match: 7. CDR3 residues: CASTKGRESYEQYF. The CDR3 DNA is TGTGCCAGCACAAAGGGGAGGGAGTCCTACGAGCAGTACTTC.

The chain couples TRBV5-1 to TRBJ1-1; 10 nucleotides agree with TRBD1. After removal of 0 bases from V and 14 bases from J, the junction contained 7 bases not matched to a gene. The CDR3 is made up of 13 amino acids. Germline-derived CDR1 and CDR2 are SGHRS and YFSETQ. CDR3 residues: CASSLVPTGGPFF. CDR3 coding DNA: TGCGCCAGCAGCTTGGTTCCGACAGGGGGCCCCTTCTTT.